The present T cell receptor beta chain was sequenced within a study of OX40 agonist ivuxolimab in advanced cancers. The CDR3 spans 14 residues. V lost 7 bases and J lost 3; bases outside the gene matches: 6. Germline CDR1 LNHDA, CDR2 SQIVND (reference sequence). The protocol was immunoSEQ multiplex PCR, while the TCRdb copy is restricted to in-frame clones and leaves out a portion. This sample has around 68,000 clones, with approximately 89% found just once. This chain links TRBV19 with TRBJ1-2, with 9 bases that match TRBD1. The source of this sequence is an adult with an advanced solid tumor such as melanoma, head and neck, liver or kidney cancer. The sequencing here drew on CD4+ or CD8+ T cells sorted from blood, taken in a trial of the OX40 agonist ivuxolimab. The CDR3 bases are TGTGCCAGTACTCGGGACAGGGAGCACTATGGCTACACCTTC. This codes for CASTRDREHYGYTF. The full variable domain, completed using reference TRBV19 and TRBJ1-2, is DGGITQSPKYLFRKEGQNVTLSCEQNLNHDAMYWYRQDPGQGLRLIYYSQIVNDFQKGDIAEGYSVSREKKESFPLTVTSAQKNPTAFYLCASTRDREHYGYTFGSGTRLTVV.